This paragraph reports one T cell receptor beta chain. TCRdb redid the calling of the PCR reads with MiXCR, one entry per CDR3 protein. The data show about 500,000 distinct CDR3 sequences, 25% seen once. J gave up 2 bases and V 4 bases, and 8 bases lay outside the gene matches. Germline-derived CDR1 and CDR2 are SNHLY and FYNNEI. CDR3 length: 16 residues. This sample is drawn from a study of molecular identifiers for immune sequencing clone quantification. From around 18,000 to 910,000 sorted cells, naive CD8 libraries were generated with 10%, 30% or 50% RNA. Naive CD8 T cells were sorted, and the gate applied was CD8+CD4-CCR7+CD45RA+.

The chain recombines TRBV2 with TRBJ1-1, with TRBD1 matching 9 bases. The TCR comes from a human donor in good health. Some libraries in this study had Jurkat cell RNA spiked in. The material sequenced was naive CD8+ T cells from blood, with Jurkat cell RNA spiked in. Subset meaning: FACS-sorted CD8+CD4-CCR7+CD45RA+ naive T cells. As DNA, the CDR3 is TGTGCCAGCAGTGGAGCACAGGGGGCGGTCAACACTGAAGCTTTCTTT. Protein product: CASSGAQGAVNTEAFF. Looking up the rest from reference TRBV2 and TRBJ1-1 gives the full variable domain: EPEVTQTPSHQVTQMGQEVILRCVPISNHLYFYWYRQILGQKVEFLVSFYNNEISEKSEIFDDQFSVERPDGSNFTLKIRSTKLEDSAMYFCASSGAQGAVNTEAFFGQGTRLTVV.